This T cell receptor (beta chain) was identified during a study of technical replicates of blood from several donors. Assay used: immunoSEQ multiplex PCR; TCRdb lists only in-frame clones, some missing. The table lists tens of thousands of clones, 95% of them singletons. This clonotype originated in a human donor in good health. Sequenced: T cells isolated from PBMCs.

The CDR3 spells CSVGGGGRTNYGYTF. The CDR3 DNA sequence: TGCAGCGTTGGGGGGGGAGGGAGAACTAACTATGGCTACACCTTC. This sequence joins TRBV29-1 and TRBJ1-2; tentative D call: TRBD1 (5 bases). Per the germline V gene, CDR1 is SQVTM and CDR2 is ANQGSEA. Trimming took off 4 bases at V and 0 bases at J, with 15 bases between the two ends. This CDR3 has 15 amino acids.